These T cell receptor beta chains were read from a single sample in a study of T-cell reconstitution after alpha-beta-depleted transplantation in children. A single record per CDR3 protein comes from TCRdb applying MiXCR to the PCR reads. The sample includes about 980,000 distinct CDR3 sequences, roughly 31% of them seen just once. The material was PBMCs, mostly from graft donor cells, obtained 360 days after TCRalphabeta/CD19-depleted stem cell transplant. The source is a boy under two years old who had a stem cell transplant for SCID, so the T cells may come from the graft donor. Each CDR3 is given without its conserved first and last residue. Expanded clones get a size class; other rows say once, few or many, or leave the size out.

V gene: TRBV7-2; J gene: TRBJ2-2; clone size: once; CDR3 protein: ASSALGGIYTGELF
V gene: TRBV2; J gene: TRBJ2-5; clone size: NA; CDR3 protein: ASLFPGLKETQY
V gene: TRBV20-1; J gene: TRBJ2-2; clone size: NA; CDR3 protein: SAKTSGGNTGELF
V gene: TRBV3-1; J gene: TRBJ1-5; clone size: NA; CDR3 protein: ASSHGQTNQPQH
V gene: TRBV9; J gene: TRBJ2-3; clone size: NA; CDR3 protein: ASSEIPSGGWDTQY
V gene: TRBV7-2; J gene: TRBJ2-4; clone size: NA; CDR3 protein: ASSLLAGNLNIQY
V gene: TRBV20-1; J gene: TRBJ2-1; clone size: NA; CDR3 protein: SASPGLAGGNEQF
V gene: TRBV12-3/TRBV12-4; J gene: TRBJ2-7; clone size: NA; CDR3 protein: ASRQNLGPYEQY
V gene: TRBV6-5; J gene: TRBJ2-1; clone size: few; CDR3 protein: ASISFRGGNSNEQF
V gene: TRBV12-3/TRBV12-4; J gene: TRBJ2-7; clone size: many; CDR3 protein: ASSLARGYEQY
V gene: TRBV2; J gene: TRBJ2-5; clone size: many; CDR3 protein: ASTRNQETQY
V gene: TRBV20-1; J gene: TRBJ2-3; clone size: NA; CDR3 protein: SARVERGGTDTQY
V gene: TRBV18; J gene: TRBJ2-7; clone size: NA; CDR3 protein: ASSPDRVLSYEQY
V gene: TRBV20-1; J gene: TRBJ1-2; clone size: few; CDR3 protein: SAEYRARGGYT
V gene: TRBV3-1; J gene: TRBJ1-1; clone size: NA; CDR3 protein: ASSLWRERTEAF
V gene: TRBV4-1; J gene: TRBJ2-2; clone size: many; CDR3 protein: ASSPSVTGELF
V gene: TRBV20-1; J gene: TRBJ2-5; clone size: few; CDR3 protein: SATYRGLRETQY
V gene: TRBV7-9; J gene: TRBJ1-1; clone size: NA; CDR3 protein: ASSLAGVQPEAF
V gene: TRBV28; J gene: TRBJ1-3; clone size: NA; CDR3 protein: ASSLYRGRGNTIY
V gene: TRBV6-5; J gene: TRBJ2-7; clone size: NA; CDR3 protein: ASSSRQRSYEQY
V gene: TRBV4-2; J gene: TRBJ2-2; clone size: NA; CDR3 protein: ASSPNGRGSNTGELF
V gene: TRBV7-2; J gene: TRBJ2-1; clone size: NA; CDR3 protein: ASSLPGAGRQLVYEQF
V gene: TRBV6-1; J gene: TRBJ2-7; clone size: NA; CDR3 protein: ASSPGPSFHEQY
V gene: TRBV4-3; J gene: TRBJ1-1; clone size: few; CDR3 protein: ASSQDRDRAAEAF
V gene: TRBV28; J gene: TRBJ2-1; clone size: NA; CDR3 protein: ASSPWTAFREQF
V gene: TRBV5-1; J gene: TRBJ2-7; clone size: NA; CDR3 protein: ASSTAGEYEQY
V gene: TRBV11-3; J gene: TRBJ2-3; clone size: NA; CDR3 protein: ASSARMADTQY
V gene: TRBV5-1; J gene: TRBJ2-3; clone size: NA; CDR3 protein: ASSLQGRADTQY
V gene: TRBV6-2/TRBV6-3; J gene: TRBJ2-6; clone size: NA; CDR3 protein: ASSYFHGQGGLSGANVLT
V gene: TRBV10-3; J gene: TRBJ2-1; clone size: NA; CDR3 protein: AISAGTGAYNEQF
V gene: TRBV25-1; J gene: TRBJ2-5; clone size: NA; CDR3 protein: ASSKAGGSAETQY
V gene: TRBV6-5; J gene: TRBJ1-1; clone size: NA; CDR3 protein: ASSYTRTGNTEAF
V gene: TRBV28; J gene: TRBJ2-4; clone size: few; CDR3 protein: ASSPPVRGAKNIQY
V gene: TRBV7-2; J gene: TRBJ2-2; clone size: NA; CDR3 protein: ASSLSVVPTGELF
V gene: TRBV7-8; J gene: TRBJ2-2; clone size: few; CDR3 protein: ASSEERGGTGELF
V gene: TRBV19; J gene: TRBJ2-1; clone size: few; CDR3 protein: ASSIGGNEQF
V gene: TRBV18; J gene: TRBJ2-7; clone size: few; CDR3 protein: ASSPLQGVGSYEQY
V gene: TRBV20-1; J gene: TRBJ2-7; clone size: NA; CDR3 protein: SARVEGLVVSEQY
V gene: TRBV24-1; J gene: TRBJ1-5; clone size: NA; CDR3 protein: ATSQDRGGDSNQPQH
V gene: TRBV5-1; J gene: TRBJ2-3; clone size: few; CDR3 protein: ASSLVVLAGSTDTQY
V gene: TRBV20-1; J gene: TRBJ2-7; clone size: few; CDR3 protein: SAMVSTVHYEQY
V gene: TRBV5-1; J gene: TRBJ2-7; clone size: NA; CDR3 protein: ASSLGGHPYEQY
V gene: TRBV10-3; J gene: TRBJ2-3; clone size: many; CDR3 protein: AISESTDTQY
V gene: TRBV13; J gene: TRBJ2-1; clone size: NA; CDR3 protein: ASSFRWAAVVHNEQF
V gene: TRBV20-1; J gene: TRBJ2-7; clone size: NA; CDR3 protein: SAREGHRGSYEQY
V gene: TRBV6-2/TRBV6-3; J gene: TRBJ2-3; clone size: NA; CDR3 protein: ASSYQVAPYTDTQY
V gene: TRBV18; J gene: TRBJ1-6; clone size: few; CDR3 protein: ASSPLDEPGSPLH
V gene: TRBV2; J gene: TRBJ2-1; clone size: many; CDR3 protein: ASTIDREQF
V gene: TRBV29-1; J gene: TRBJ1-2; clone size: NA; CDR3 protein: SVEVGGGFYGYT
V gene: TRBV24-1; J gene: TRBJ2-4; clone size: NA; CDR3 protein: ATSDLTGIAKNIQY
V gene: TRBV5-1; J gene: TRBJ2-7; clone size: few; CDR3 protein: ASSWDGLTSYEQY
V gene: TRBV6-2/TRBV6-3; J gene: TRBJ2-3; clone size: NA; CDR3 protein: ASRTGTDTDTQY
V gene: TRBV20-1; J gene: TRBJ2-2; clone size: few; CDR3 protein: SAVTSGGPGELF